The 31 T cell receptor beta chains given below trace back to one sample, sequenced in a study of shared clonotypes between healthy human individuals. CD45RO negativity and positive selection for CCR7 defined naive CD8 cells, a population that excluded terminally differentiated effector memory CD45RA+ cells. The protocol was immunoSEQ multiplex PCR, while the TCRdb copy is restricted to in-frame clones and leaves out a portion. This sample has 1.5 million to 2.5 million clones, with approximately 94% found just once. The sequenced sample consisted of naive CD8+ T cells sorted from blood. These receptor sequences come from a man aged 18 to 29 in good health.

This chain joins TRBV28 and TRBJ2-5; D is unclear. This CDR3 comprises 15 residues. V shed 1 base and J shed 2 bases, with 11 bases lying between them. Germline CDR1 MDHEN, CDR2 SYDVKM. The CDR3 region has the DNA TGTGCCAGCAGTTTATTGGGAAGGATTCAAGAGACCCAGTACTTC. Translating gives CASSLLGRIQETQYF.

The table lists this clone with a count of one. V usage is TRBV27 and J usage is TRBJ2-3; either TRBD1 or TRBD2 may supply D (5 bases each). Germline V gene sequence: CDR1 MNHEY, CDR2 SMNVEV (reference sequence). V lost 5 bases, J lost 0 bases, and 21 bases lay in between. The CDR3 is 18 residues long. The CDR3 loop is CASSPLAPQGESTDTQYF. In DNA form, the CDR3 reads TGTGCCAGCAGTCCCCTAGCCCCCCAAGGGGAGAGCACAGATACGCAGTATTTT.

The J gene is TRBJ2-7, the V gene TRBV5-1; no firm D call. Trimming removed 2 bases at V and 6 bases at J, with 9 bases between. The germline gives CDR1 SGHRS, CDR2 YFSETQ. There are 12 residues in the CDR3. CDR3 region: CASSFPRGEQYF. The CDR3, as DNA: TGCGCCAGCAGCTTCCCACGTGGCGAGCAGTACTTC.

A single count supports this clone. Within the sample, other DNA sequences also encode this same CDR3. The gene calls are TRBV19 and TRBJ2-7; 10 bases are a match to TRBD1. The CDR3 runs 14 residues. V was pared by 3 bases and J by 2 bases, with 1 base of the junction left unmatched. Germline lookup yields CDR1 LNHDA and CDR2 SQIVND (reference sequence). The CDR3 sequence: CASSMGTGAYEQYF. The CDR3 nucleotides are TGTGCCAGTAGTATGGGGACAGGGGCCTACGAGCAGTACTTC.

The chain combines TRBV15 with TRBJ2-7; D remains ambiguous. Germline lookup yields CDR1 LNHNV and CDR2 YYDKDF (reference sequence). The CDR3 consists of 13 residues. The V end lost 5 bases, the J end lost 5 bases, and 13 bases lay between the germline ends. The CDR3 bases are TGTGCCACCAGCTACTTGAATGACCACGAGCAGTACTTC. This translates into CATSYLNDHEQYF.

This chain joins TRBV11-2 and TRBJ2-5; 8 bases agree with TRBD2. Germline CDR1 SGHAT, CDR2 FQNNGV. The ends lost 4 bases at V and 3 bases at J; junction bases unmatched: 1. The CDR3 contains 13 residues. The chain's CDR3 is CASSSLAEETQYF. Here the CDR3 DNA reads TGTGCCAGCAGCTCACTAGCGGAAGAGACCCAGTACTTC.

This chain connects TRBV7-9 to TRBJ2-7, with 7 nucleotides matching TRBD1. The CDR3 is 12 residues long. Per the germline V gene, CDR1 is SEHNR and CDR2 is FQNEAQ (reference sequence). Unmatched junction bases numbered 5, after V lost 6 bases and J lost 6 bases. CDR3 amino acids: CASRGTAAEQYF. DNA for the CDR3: TGTGCCAGCAGGGGGACAGCCGCCGAGCAGTACTTC.

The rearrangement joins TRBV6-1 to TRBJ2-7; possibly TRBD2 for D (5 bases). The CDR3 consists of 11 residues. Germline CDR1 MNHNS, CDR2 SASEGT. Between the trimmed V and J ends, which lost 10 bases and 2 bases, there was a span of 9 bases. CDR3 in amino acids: CAIRGAYEQYF. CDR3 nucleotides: TGTGCCATCCGGGGAGCCTACGAGCAGTACTTC.

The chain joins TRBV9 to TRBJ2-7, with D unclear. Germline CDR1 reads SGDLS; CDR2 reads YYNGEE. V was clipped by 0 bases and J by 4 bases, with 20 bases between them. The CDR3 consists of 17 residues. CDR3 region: CASSVEIGSYPRYEQYF. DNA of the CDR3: TGTGCCAGCAGCGTAGAGATCGGGTCCTACCCGCGGTACGAGCAGTACTTC.

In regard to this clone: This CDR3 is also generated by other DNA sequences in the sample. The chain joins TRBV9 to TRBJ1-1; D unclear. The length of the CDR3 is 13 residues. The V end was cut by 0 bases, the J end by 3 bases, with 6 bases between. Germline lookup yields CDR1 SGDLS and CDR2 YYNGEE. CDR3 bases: TGTGCCAGCAGCGTAGGAGGAGACACTGAAGCTTTCTTT. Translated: CASSVGGDTEAFF.

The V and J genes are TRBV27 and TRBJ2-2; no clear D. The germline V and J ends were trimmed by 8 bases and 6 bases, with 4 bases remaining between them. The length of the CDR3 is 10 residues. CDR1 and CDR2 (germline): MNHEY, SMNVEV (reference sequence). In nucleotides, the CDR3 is TGTGCCAGCGGGGCCGGGGAGCTGTTTTTT. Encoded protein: CASGAGELFF.

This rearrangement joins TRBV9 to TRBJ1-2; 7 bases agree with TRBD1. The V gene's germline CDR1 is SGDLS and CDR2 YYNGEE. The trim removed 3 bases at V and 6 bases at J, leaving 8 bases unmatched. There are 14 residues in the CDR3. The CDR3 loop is CASSEGGGLNGYTF. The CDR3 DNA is TGTGCCAGCAGCGAAGGGGGCGGGCTGAATGGCTACACCTTC.

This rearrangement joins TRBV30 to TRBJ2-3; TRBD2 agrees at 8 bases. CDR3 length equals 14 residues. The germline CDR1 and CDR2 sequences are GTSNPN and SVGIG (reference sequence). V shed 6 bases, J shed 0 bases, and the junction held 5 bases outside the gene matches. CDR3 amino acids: CACGLATSTDTQYF. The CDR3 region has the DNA TGTGCCTGCGGACTAGCTACTAGCACAGATACGCAGTATTTT.

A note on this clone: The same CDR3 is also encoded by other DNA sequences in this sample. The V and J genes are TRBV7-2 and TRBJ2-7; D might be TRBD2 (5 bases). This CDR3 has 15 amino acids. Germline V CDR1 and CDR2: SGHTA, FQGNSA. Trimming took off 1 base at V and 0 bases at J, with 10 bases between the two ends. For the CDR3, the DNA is TGTGCCAGCAGCTTAGGCCAGGACTTCTCCTACGAGCAGTACTTC. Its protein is CASSLGQDFSYEQYF.

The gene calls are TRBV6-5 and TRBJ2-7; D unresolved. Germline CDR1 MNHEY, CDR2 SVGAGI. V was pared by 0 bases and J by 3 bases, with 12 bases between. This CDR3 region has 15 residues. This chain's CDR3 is CASSYSGSGDYEQYF. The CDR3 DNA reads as TGTGCCAGCAGTTACTCGGGGTCCGGAGACTACGAGCAGTACTTC.

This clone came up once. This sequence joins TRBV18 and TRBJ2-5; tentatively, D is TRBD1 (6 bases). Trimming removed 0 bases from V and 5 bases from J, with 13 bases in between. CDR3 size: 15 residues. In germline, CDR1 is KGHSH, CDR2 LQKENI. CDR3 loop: CASSPPEGVRETQYF. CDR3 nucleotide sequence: TGTGCCAGCTCACCACCCGAGGGGGTCCGGGAGACCCAGTACTTC.

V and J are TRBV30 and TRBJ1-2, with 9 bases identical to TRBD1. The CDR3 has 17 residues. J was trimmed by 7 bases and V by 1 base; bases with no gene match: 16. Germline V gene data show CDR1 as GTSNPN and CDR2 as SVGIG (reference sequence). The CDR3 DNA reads TGTGCCTGGAGTGAGGGAACAGGGGGCTCCCGGAAGGGTGGCTACACCTTC. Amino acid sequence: CAWSEGTGGSRKGGYTF.

The CDR3 DNA sequence: TGTGCCAGCAGCCACCGACTAGCGGGGGCGAACAACTACGAGCAGTACTTC. It is translated as CASSHRLAGANNYEQYF. V gene TRBV7-6 combines with J gene TRBJ2-7, with TRBD2 matching 12 bases. V was pared by 5 bases and J by 3 bases, with 11 bases of the junction left unmatched. The CDR3 sequence is 17 residues long. Germline values: CDR1 SGHVS, CDR2 FNYEAQ.

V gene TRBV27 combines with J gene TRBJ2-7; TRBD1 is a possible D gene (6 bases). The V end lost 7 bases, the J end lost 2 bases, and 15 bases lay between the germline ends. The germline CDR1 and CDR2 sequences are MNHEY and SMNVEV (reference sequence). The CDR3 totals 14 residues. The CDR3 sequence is CASNPPDRTYEQYF. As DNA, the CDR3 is TGTGCCAGCAATCCCCCGGACAGAACCTACGAGCAGTACTTC.

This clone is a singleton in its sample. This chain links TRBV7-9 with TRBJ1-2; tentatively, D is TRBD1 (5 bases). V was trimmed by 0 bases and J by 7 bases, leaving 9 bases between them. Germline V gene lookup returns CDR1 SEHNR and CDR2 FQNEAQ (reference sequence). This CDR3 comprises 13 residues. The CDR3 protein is CASSLAGTFGYTF. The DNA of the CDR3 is TGTGCCAGCAGCTTAGCTGGGACCTTTGGCTACACCTTC.

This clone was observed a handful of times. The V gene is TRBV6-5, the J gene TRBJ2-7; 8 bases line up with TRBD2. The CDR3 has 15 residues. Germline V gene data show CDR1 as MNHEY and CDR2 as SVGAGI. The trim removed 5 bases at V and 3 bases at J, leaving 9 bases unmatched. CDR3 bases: TGTGCCAGCAGTCCGGAGCGGGAGCTTCTCTACGAGCAGTACTTC. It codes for CASSPERELLYEQYF.

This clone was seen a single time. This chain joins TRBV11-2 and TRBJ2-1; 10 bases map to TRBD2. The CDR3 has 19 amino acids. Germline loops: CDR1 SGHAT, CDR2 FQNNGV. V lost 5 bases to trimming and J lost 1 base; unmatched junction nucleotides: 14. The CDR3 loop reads CASSPGLAREGWSYNEQFF. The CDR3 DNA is TGTGCCAGCAGCCCGGGACTAGCGAGGGAAGGTTGGTCCTACAATGAGCAGTTCTTC.

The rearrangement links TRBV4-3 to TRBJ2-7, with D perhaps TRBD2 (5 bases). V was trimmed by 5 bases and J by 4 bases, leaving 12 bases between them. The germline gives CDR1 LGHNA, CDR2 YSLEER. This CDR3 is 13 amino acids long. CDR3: CASSSSRGYEQYF. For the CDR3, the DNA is TGCGCCAGCAGCTCAAGCCGGGGATACGAGCAGTACTTC.

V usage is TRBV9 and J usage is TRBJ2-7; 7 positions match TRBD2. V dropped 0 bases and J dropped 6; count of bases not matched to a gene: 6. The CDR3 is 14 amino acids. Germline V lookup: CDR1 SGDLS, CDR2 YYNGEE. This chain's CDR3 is CASSVGVASGEQYF. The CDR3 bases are TGTGCCAGCAGCGTAGGGGTGGCTAGCGGCGAGCAGTACTTC.

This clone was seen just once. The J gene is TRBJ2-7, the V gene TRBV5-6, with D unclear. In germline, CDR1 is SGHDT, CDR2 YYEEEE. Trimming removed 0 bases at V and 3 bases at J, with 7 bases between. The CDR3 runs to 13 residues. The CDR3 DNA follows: TGTGCCAGCAGCTTGGAATTAGACTACGAGCAGTACTTC. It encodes CASSLELDYEQYF.

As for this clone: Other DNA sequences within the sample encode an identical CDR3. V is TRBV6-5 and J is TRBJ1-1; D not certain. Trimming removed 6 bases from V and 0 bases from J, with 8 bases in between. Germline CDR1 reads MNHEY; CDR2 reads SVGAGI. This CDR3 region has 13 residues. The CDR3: CASSPTMNTEAFF. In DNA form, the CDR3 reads TGTGCCAGCAGCCCCACCATGAACACTGAAGCTTTCTTT.

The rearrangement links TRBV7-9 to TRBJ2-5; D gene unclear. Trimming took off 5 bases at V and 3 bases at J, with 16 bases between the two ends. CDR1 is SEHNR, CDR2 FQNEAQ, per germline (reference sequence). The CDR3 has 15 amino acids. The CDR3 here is CASSLSGRSEETQYF. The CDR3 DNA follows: TGTGCCAGCAGCCTCTCGGGCCGGTCCGAAGAGACCCAGTACTTC. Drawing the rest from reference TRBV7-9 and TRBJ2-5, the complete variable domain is DTGVSQNPRHKITKRGQNVTFRCDPISEHNRLYWYRQTLGQGPEFLTYFQNEAQLEKSRLLSDRFSAERPKGSFSTLEIQRTEQGDSAMYLCASSLSGRSEETQYFGPGTRLLVL.

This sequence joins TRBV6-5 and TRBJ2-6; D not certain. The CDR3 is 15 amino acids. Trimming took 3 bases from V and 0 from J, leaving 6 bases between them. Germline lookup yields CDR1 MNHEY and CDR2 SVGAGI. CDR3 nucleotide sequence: TGTGCCAGCAGTTATCTGCTCTCTGGGGCCAACGTCCTGACTTTC. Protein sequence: CASSYLLSGANVLTF.

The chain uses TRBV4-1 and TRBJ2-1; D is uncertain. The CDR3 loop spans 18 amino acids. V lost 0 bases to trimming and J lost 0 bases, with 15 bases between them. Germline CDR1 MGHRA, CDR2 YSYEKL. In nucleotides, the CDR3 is TGCGCCAGCAGCCAAGAATTTCGTACCCTGAGCTCCTACAATGAGCAGTTCTTC. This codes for CASSQEFRTLSSYNEQFF.

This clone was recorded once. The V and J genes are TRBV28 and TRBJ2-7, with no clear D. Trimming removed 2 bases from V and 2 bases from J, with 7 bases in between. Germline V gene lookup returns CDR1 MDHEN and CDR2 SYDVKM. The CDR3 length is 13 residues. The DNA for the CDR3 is TGTGCCAGCAGTTTAGAGGACCCCTACGAGCAGTACTTC. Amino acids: CASSLEDPYEQYF.

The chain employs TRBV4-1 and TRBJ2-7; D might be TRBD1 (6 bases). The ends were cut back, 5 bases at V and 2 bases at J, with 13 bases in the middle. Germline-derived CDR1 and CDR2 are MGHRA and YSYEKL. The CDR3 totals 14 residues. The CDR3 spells CASSNRQETYEQYF. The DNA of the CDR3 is TGCGCCAGCAGCAACCGACAGGAAACCTACGAGCAGTACTTC.